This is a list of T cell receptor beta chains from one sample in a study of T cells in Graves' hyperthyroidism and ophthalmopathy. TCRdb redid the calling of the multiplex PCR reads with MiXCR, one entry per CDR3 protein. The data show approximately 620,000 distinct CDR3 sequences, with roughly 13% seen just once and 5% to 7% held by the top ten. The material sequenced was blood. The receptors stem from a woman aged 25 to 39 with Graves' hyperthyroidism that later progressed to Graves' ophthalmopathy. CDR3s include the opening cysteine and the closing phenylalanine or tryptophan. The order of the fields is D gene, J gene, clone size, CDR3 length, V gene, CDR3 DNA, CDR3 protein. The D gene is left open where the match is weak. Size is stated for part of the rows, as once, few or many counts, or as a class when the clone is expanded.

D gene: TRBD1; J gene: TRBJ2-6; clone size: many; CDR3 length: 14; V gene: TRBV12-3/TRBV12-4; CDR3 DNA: TGTGCCAGCGCGACAGGGTCTGGGGCCAACGTCCTGACTTTC; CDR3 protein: CASATGSGANVLTF
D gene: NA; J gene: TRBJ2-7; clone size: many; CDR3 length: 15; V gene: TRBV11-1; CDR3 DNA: TGTGCCAGCAGCTCTTACCCGAGGGGCAGCCACGAGCAGTACTTC; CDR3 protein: CASSSYPRGSHEQYF
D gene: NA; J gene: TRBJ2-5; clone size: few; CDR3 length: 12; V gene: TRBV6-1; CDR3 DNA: TGTGCCAGCGGGCCAAATAGGGAGACCCAGTACTTC; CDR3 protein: CASGPNRETQYF
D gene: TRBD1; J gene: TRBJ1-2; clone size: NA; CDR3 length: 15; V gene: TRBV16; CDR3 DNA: TGTGCCAGCAGCCAGCTGACAGGGGCCAACTATGGCTACACCTTC; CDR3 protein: CASSQLTGANYGYTF
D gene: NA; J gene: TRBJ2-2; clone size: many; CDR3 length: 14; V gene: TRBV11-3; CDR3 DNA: TGTGCCAGCAGCTTCGGGCCAACCCCTGGGGAGCTGTTTTTT; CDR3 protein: CASSFGPTPGELFF
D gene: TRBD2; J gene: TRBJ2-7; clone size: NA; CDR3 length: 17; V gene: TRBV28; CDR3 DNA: TGTGCCAGCAGTTTATGGGACCTAGCGGGAGAGTTTTACGAGCAGTACTTC; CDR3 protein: CASSLWDLAGEFYEQYF
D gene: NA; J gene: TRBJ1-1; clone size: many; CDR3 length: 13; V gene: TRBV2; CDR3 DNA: TGTGCCAGCAGTGAAGCCAGGACAGCCGAAGCTTTCTTT; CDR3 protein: CASSEARTAEAFF
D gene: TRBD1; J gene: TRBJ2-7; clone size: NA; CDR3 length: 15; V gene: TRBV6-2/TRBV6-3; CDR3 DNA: TGTGCCAGCAGACCCGAGACAGGGGGCTCCTACGAGCAGTACTTC; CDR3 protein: CASRPETGGSYEQYF
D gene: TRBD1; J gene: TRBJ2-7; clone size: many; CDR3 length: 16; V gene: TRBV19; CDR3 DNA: TGTGCCAGTAGTATAGATCTCGGGACAGGGGCGGTCGAGCAGTACTTC; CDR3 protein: CASSIDLGTGAVEQYF
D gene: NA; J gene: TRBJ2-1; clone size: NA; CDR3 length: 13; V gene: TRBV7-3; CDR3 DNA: TGTGCCAGCAGCCCCGGCGGGGACAATGAGCAGTTCTTC; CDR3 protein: CASSPGGDNEQFF
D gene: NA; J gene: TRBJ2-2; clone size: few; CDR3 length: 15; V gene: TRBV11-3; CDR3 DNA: TGTGCCAGCAGCCAGGACACGAAAGACACCGGGGAGCTGTTTTTT; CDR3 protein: CASSQDTKDTGELFF
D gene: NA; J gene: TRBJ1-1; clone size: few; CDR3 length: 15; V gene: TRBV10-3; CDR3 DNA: TGTGCCATCAGTGACCGGGGGGCAGAGAACACTGAAGCTTTCTTT; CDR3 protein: CAISDRGAENTEAFF
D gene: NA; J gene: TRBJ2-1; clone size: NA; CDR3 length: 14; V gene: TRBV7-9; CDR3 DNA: TGTGCCAGCAGCCATCGGACCCCATACAATGAGCAGTTCTTC; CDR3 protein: CASSHRTPYNEQFF
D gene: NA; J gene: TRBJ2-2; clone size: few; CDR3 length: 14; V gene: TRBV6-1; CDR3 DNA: TGTGCCAGCACCTTTCTGGAGAACACCGGGGAGCTGTTTTTT; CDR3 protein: CASTFLENTGELFF
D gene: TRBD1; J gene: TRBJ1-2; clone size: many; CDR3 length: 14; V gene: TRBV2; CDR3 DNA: TGTGCCAGCAGTGTAGACAGGGGGAACTATGGCTACACCTTC; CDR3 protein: CASSVDRGNYGYTF
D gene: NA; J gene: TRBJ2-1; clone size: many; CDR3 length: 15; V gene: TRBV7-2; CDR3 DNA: TGTGCCAGCAGGGCGACAGCTCTCCAAGTGAATGAGCAGTTCTTC; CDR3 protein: CASRATALQVNEQFF
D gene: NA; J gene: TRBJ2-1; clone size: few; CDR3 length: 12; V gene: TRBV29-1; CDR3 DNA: TGCAGCGTCCGGCCCACACCCAGTGAGCAGTTCTTC; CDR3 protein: CSVRPTPSEQFF
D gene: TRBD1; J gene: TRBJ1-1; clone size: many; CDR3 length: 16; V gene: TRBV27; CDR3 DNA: TGTGCCAGCACCCCTTGGGGGACAGAGCTGAACACTGAAGCTTTCTTT; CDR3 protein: CASTPWGTELNTEAFF
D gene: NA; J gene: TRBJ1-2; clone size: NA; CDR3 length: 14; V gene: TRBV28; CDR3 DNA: TGTGCCAGCAGCATCCTCGGCGGGGTGTATGGCTACACCTTC; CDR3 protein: CASSILGGVYGYTF
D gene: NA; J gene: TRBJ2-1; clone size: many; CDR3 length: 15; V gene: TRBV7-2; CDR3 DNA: TGTGCCAGCAGCTTAGCTCTCCCCTCCTACAATGAGCAGTTCTTC; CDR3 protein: CASSLALPSYNEQFF
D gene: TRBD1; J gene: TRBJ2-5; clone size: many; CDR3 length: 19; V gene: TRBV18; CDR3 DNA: TGTGCCAGCTCACCAAACCCTGGACAGGGGGCAGGTGGGCAAGAGACCCAGTACTTC; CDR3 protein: CASSPNPGQGAGGQETQYF
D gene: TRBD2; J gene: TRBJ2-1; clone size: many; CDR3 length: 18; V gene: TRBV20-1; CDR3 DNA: TGCAGTGCCCCCAAGGGCCTAGCGGGAGGGTTTGGGTGGAATGAGCAGTTCTTC; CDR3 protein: CSAPKGLAGGFGWNEQFF
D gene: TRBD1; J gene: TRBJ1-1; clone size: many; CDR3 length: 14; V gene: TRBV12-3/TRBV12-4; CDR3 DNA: TGTGCCAGCAGTTTCGTGACAGGGGAAACTGAAGCTTTCTTT; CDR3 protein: CASSFVTGETEAFF
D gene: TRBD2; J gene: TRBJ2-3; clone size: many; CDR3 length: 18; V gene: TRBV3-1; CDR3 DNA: TGTGCCAGCAGCCAAGAGATAACTAGCGGATCTAGCACAGATACGCAGTATTTT; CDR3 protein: CASSQEITSGSSTDTQYF
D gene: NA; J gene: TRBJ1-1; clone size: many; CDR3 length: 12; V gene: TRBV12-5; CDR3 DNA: TGTGCTAGTGGTTTGGGACTTACTGAAGCTTTCTTT; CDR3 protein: CASGLGLTEAFF